These T cell receptor beta chains were read from a single sample in a study of T cell responses to AZD1222 COVID-19 vaccine. TCRdb's table, derived via immunoSEQ multiplex PCR, lists solely in-frame clones and lacks some. The table shows 130,000 or so clones, with more than 80% occurring only once. Here the sequenced sample was peripheral blood, taken on day 0 of MenACWY control vaccination. Every receptor here comes from an adult in good health. Both conserved end residues are part of each CDR3.

TRBJ1-1	TRBV6-5	CASSYGPMNTEAFF
TRBJ2-7	TRBV29-1	CSARTEYEQYF
TRBJ1-2	TRBV2	CASSVRQGAIDGYTF
TRBJ1-6	TRBV27	CASSLLGTGDNSPLHF
TRBJ1-1	TRBV10-3	CAISPHRDLEAFF
TRBJ2-1	TRBV5-6	CASSSGPLPDSYNEQFF
TRBJ2-7	TRBV4-1	CASSQKTGGASYEQYF
TRBJ1-2	TRBV7-2	CASSLRTGDYGYTF
TRBJ2-2	TRBV7-3	CASSPRGRAAGPNTGELFF
TRBJ1-2	TRBV2	CASGTQGANYGYTF
TRBJ1-4	TRBV5-4	CASSSKQGGEKLFF
TRBJ1-5	TRBV3-1/TRBV3-2	CASSQDPTPHPHPQHF
TRBJ2-7	TRBV5-1	CASSSTSGGYEQYF
TRBJ1-3	TRBV7-8	CASSFDLPPGNTIYF
TRBJ2-7	TRBV5-1	CASSFPGGSGYEQYF
TRBJ2-7	TRBV7-9	CASSLTGGGKQYF
TRBJ2-3	TRBV2	CASRQAGANTDTQYF
TRBJ1-1	TRBV19	CASLGPPEAFF
TRBJ1-5	TRBV7-8	CASSPGQGLNQPQHF
TRBJ2-5	TRBV5-8	CASSRPGSLETQYF
TRBJ2-1	TRBV19	CASRLASASSYNEQFF
TRBJ2-7	TRBV7-3	CASSNGVGGYEQYF
TRBJ2-3	TRBV11-2	CASSLTTGPGDTQYF
TRBJ1-2	TRBV14	CASSQESRSGGYTF
TRBJ2-7	TRBV5-4	CASSFKAAGRYEQYF
TRBJ1-2	TRBV19	CASSIRNYGYTF
TRBJ2-7	TRBV6-6	CASSFGLAGAYEQYF
TRBJ1-2	TRBV6-5	CASQLGGSYGYTF
TRBJ1-5	TRBV30	CAWSQGATNQPQHF
TRBJ1-2	TRBV7-2	CASSSRTGPYGYTF
TRBJ1-2	TRBV12-3/TRBV12-4	CASRSTGIYGYTF
TRBJ1-5	TRBV2	CASSTVNSNQPQHF
TRBJ1-5	TRBV28	CASSFVPYSNQPQHF
TRBJ2-2	TRBV2	CASKVVGGGELFF
TRBJ1-1	TRBV27	CASSLGANTEAFF
TRBJ1-1	TRBV5-6	CASSSLGNTEAFF
TRBJ2-7	TRBV27	CASSLNRGNEQYF
TRBJ2-3	TRBV7-9	CASSPPGVGDTQYF
TRBJ2-2	TRBV10-3	CAISEWGTGGTSGGELFF
TRBJ2-1	TRBV10-3	CAISESGGQGPNEQFF
TRBJ1-3	TRBV27	CASSSRQNIYSGNTIYF
TRBJ2-7	TRBV6-6	CASSYYQGIPHEQYF
TRBJ1-6	TRBV3-1/TRBV3-2	CASSFGQGRGDSPLHF
TRBJ1-1	TRBV7-2	CASSPVGGGTEAFF
TRBJ1-2	TRBV6-1	CASSEAPTGNGYTF